A selection of T cell receptor beta chains follows, all from one sample in a study of T cell responses to AZD1222 COVID-19 vaccine. Using immunoSEQ multiplex PCR, the repertoire was profiled, and TCRdb retains in-frame clones only, with some absent. The table includes about 160,000 clones, around 92% detected once. Sequenced here: peripheral blood, sampled on day 0 of MenACWY control vaccination. All receptors come from an adult in good health. Each CDR3 is given with its conserved first and last residue. The D gene is left open where the match is weak. Size tells how often a clone was seen (once, few, many) or the class of an expanded clone, and some rows leave it out.

clone size	D gene	V gene	J gene	CDR3 protein	CDR3 DNA
-	-	TRBV4-2	TRBJ1-1	CASSHQRGQLNTEAFF	TGTGCCAGCAGCCATCAGAGGGGTCAACTGAACACTGAAGCTTTCTTT
-	TRBD1	TRBV27	TRBJ1-6	CASRRQGDSPLHF	TGTGCCAGCAGGCGCCAGGGGGATTCACCCCTCCACTTT
-	-	TRBV15	TRBJ2-7	CATSPPVLYEQYF	TGTGCCACCAGCCCCCCGGTACTCTACGAGCAGTACTTC
-	TRBD2	TRBV6-2/TRBV6-3	TRBJ2-1	CASSFGLAGGASYNEQFF	TGTGCCAGCAGTTTCGGGCTAGCGGGAGGGGCCTCCTACAATGAGCAGTTCTTC
-	-	TRBV6-1	TRBJ2-4	CASSEMMDTKNIQYF	TGTGCCAGCAGTGAGATGATGGACACCAAAAACATTCAGTACTTC
-	-	TRBV5-1	TRBJ2-7	CASSSAETTYEQYF	TGCGCCAGCAGCTCGGCGGAAACGACCTACGAGCAGTACTTC
-	-	TRBV11-2	TRBJ1-2	CASSLAGGAPYGYTF	TGTGCCAGCAGCTTAGCGGGGGGCGCTCCCTATGGCTACACCTTC
-	-	TRBV11-3	TRBJ1-1	CASSQRGLEAFF	TGTGCCAGCAGCCAACGGGGCCTTGAAGCTTTCTTT
-	-	TRBV5-5	TRBJ1-5	CASSLAGDQPQHF	TGTGCCAGCAGCTTGGCGGGGGATCAGCCCCAGCATTTT
-	TRBD2	TRBV9	TRBJ2-5	CASSVGTSVQETQYF	TGTGCCAGCAGCGTAGGGACTAGCGTTCAAGAGACCCAGTACTTC
-	-	TRBV19	TRBJ1-5	CASSIPTGPQPQHF	TGTGCCAGTAGTATCCCGACAGGCCCCCAGCCCCAGCATTTT
-	TRBD1	TRBV5-1	TRBJ2-3	CASSGQVVPDTQYF	TGCGCCAGCAGCGGACAGGTCGTACCAGATACGCAGTATTTT
once	-	TRBV28	TRBJ1-2	CASSSGLWGYTF	TGTGCCAGCAGTTCGGGACTCTGGGGCTACACCTTC
-	TRBD2	TRBV7-2	TRBJ2-7	CASSRGEGGGEQYF	TGTGCCAGCAGCCGGGGGGAGGGAGGAGGCGAGCAGTACTTC
once	TRBD2	TRBV9	TRBJ2-3	CASSVGLADTQYF	TGTGCCAGCAGCGTAGGACTAGCGGATACGCAGTATTTT
-	-	TRBV19	TRBJ1-1	CASSRQLMNTEAFF	TGTGCCAGTAGCAGACAGCTGATGAACACTGAAGCTTTCTTT
-	TRBD2	TRBV11-3	TRBJ2-7	CASTRTSYEQYF	TGTGCCAGCACTAGGACTAGCTACGAGCAGTACTTC
-	TRBD2	TRBV19	TRBJ2-5	CASKRTSGPQETQYF	TGTGCCAGTAAACGGACTAGCGGGCCTCAAGAGACCCAGTACTTC
-	TRBD1	TRBV19	TRBJ1-6	CASSIDGHRGGGSSPLHF	TGTGCCAGTAGTATAGATGGTCACAGGGGAGGCGGTAGTTCACCCCTCCACTTT
-	TRBD1	TRBV7-8	TRBJ1-4	CASSRNDRGFREKLFF	TGTGCCAGCAGCCGGAATGACAGGGGGTTTCGAGAAAAACTGTTTTTT
-	-	TRBV2	TRBJ1-1	CASSGLMNTEAFF	TGTGCCAGCAGTGGGCTAATGAACACTGAAGCTTTCTTT